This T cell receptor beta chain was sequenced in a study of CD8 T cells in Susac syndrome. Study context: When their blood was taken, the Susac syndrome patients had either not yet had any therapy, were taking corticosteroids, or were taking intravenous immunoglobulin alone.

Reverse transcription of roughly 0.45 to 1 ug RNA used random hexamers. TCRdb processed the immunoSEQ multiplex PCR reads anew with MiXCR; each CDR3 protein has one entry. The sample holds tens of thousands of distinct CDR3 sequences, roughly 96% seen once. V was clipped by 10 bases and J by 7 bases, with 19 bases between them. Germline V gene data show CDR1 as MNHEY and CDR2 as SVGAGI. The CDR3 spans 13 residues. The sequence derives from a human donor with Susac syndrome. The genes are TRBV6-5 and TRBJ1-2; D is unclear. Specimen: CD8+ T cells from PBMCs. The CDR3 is CATQGRERVGYTF. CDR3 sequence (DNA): TGTGCCACCCAAGGGAGGGAAAGGGTTGGCTACACCTTC.